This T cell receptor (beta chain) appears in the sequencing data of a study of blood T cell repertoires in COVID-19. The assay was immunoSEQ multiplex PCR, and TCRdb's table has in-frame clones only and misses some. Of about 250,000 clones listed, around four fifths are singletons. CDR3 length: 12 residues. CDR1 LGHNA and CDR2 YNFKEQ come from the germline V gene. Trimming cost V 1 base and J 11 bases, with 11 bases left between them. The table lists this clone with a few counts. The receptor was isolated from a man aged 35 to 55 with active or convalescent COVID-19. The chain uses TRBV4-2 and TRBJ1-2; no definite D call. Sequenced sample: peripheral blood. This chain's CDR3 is CASSQGVTGYTF. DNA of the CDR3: TGTGCCAGCAGCCAAGGGGTAACCGGGTACACCTTC.